Below, 21 T cell receptor beta chains from the same sample are listed, as sequenced in a study of T cells after yellow fever vaccination. TCRdb fed the 5' RACE reads into MiXCR, producing one record per CDR3 protein. The data show approximately 300,000 distinct CDR3 sequences, about 10% seen once. Source: CD4+ T cells sorted from PBMCs, taken 45 days after the yellow fever booster vaccination. These receptors were obtained from a young man who received the YFV17D yellow fever vaccine.

This clonotype occurred a few times. This rearrangement joins TRBV5-1 to TRBJ2-5; D might be TRBD1 (6 bases). Trimming took off 1 base at V and 3 bases at J, with 10 bases between the two ends. The CDR3 extends over 14 amino acids. CDR1 and CDR2 (germline): SGHRS, YFSETQ. The CDR3, as DNA: TGCGCCAGCAGCTTGAGTGGACAGAAAGAGACCCAGTACTTC. The encoded protein is CASSLSGQKETQYF.

The chain couples TRBV7-2 to TRBJ1-1; D is perhaps TRBD1 (5 bases). Germline V CDR1 and CDR2: SGHTA, FQGNSA. The ends were cut back, 5 bases at V and 1 base at J, with 11 bases in the middle. CDR3 length: 14 amino acids. DNA for the CDR3: TGTGCCAGCAGCATACCGACAGAGAACACTGAAGCTTTCTTT. Translation: CASSIPTENTEAFF.

This clonotype was counted between two and nine times. The DNA for the CDR3 is TGTGCCAGCAGCCTACTGGCCTCCAACTATGGCTACACCTTC. Its translation is CASSLLASNYGYTF. V gene TRBV7-2 combines with J gene TRBJ1-2; D unresolved. The CDR3 is 14 residues long. Trimming pared 5 bases from V and 2 bases from J, leaving 12 bases between. CDR1 and CDR2 from the germline V gene are SGHTA and FQGNSA.

The V gene is TRBV30, the J gene TRBJ1-1, with D unresolved. The V gene lost 0 bases and the J gene lost 4 bases, with 9 bases spanning the gap. CDR1 is GTSNPN, CDR2 SVGIG, per germline (reference sequence). The CDR3 runs to 13 residues. CDR3 sequence: CAWSVNGVTEAFF. The CDR3 bases are TGTGCCTGGAGTGTAAATGGGGTCACTGAAGCTTTCTTT.

The CDR3 coding sequence is TGCGCCAGCAGTGATGGTGTACAGAACTATGGCTACACCTTC. Its translation: CASSDGVQNYGYTF. The chain joins TRBV5-1 to TRBJ1-2; D call uncertain. The CDR3 extends over 14 amino acids. V was shortened by 5 bases and J by 2 bases, with 13 bases between the two germline ends. CDR1 and CDR2 from the germline V gene are SGHRS and YFSETQ. Using reference TRBV5-1 and TRBJ1-2 for the parts outside the CDR3, the full variable domain is KAGVTQTPRYLIKTRGQQVTLSCSPISGHRSVSWYQQTPGQGLQFLFEYFSETQRNKGNFPGRFSGRQFSNSRSEMNVSTLELGDSALYLCASSDGVQNYGYTFGSGTRLTVV.

This clonotype was detected a few times. The chain couples TRBV18 to TRBJ1-1; D not certain. V was clipped by 3 bases and J by 0 bases, with 17 bases between them. The germline V gene has CDR1 KGHSH and CDR2 LQKENI. This CDR3 comprises 17 residues. The CDR3 coding sequence is TGTGCCAGCTCACCGGTTGGCAGAGTCTCCCTGAACACTGAAGCTTTCTTT. It specifies CASSPVGRVSLNTEAFF.

In this sample, this clonotype turned up many times. The rearrangement joins TRBV11-2 to TRBJ2-3; D unclear. V was clipped by 3 bases and J by 5 bases, with 6 bases between them. The CDR3 extends over 12 amino acids. The germline gives CDR1 SGHAT, CDR2 FQNNGV. The CDR3 loop reads CASSFGLDTQYF. The CDR3 DNA sequence: TGTGCCAGCAGCTTCGGGCTAGATACGCAGTATTTT.

V and J are TRBV5-4 and TRBJ2-3; tentatively, D is TRBD2 (6 bases). The CDR3 length is 14 residues. The germline V gene encodes CDR1 SGHNT and CDR2 YYREEE (reference sequence). The V end lost 4 bases, the J end lost 4 bases, and 13 bases lay between the germline ends. This chain's CDR3 is CASSHPGTSDTQYF. CDR3 nucleotide sequence: TGTGCCAGCAGCCACCCAGGGACTTCAGATACGCAGTATTTT.

There are a few counts of this clonotype. The rearrangement joins TRBV7-3 to TRBJ1-1; 10 bases line up with TRBD1. The CDR3 covers 15 residues. CDR1 is SGHTA and CDR2 is FQGTGA in the germline V gene. The J segment lost 4 bases and the V segment lost 2 bases, leaving 4 bases of the junction unmatched. CDR3 sequence reads: CASSLGTGDFTEAFF. The CDR3 nucleotides read TGTGCCAGCAGCTTAGGGACAGGGGATTTCACTGAAGCTTTCTTT.

This clonotype was detected a few times. The rearrangement joins TRBV10-3 to TRBJ1-6, with no clear D. V gave up 3 bases and J gave up 7 bases, with 10 bases separating them. Germline V gene data show CDR1 as ENHRY and CDR2 as SYGVKD. The CDR3 contains 14 residues. The CDR3 sequence is CAISDGEENSPLHF. The CDR3 DNA sequence: TGTGCCATCAGTGACGGGGAGGAGAATTCACCCCTCCACTTT.

This clonotype showed up just a few times. The CDR3 here is CASSPDRGVGNSPLHF. As DNA, the CDR3 is TGTGCCAGCAGCCCGGACAGGGGAGTCGGTAATTCACCCCTCCACTTT. The chain employs TRBV5-4 and TRBJ1-6, with TRBD1 matching over 9 bases. Germline trimming cut 4 bases from V and 6 bases from J; bases unmatched to any gene: 8. CDR1 and CDR2 from the germline V gene are SGHNT and YYREEE (reference sequence). The CDR3 has 16 amino acids.

This clonotype was counted at least ten times. The chain carries TRBV5-8 and TRBJ2-3, with D unresolved. The CDR3 extends over 11 amino acids. CDR1 and CDR2 from the germline V gene are SGHTS and YDEGEE. V lost 0 bases and J lost 11, with 7 bases in between. This chain's CDR3 is CASSLGVKQYF. Here the CDR3 DNA reads TGTGCCAGCAGCTTGGGAGTGAAGCAGTATTTT.

This chain connects TRBV7-9 to TRBJ2-7, with D possibly TRBD1 on 5 matching bases. The germline V and J ends were trimmed by 1 base and 0 bases, with 7 bases remaining between them. The V gene's germline CDR1 is SEHNR and CDR2 FQNEAQ (reference sequence). This CDR3 comprises 14 residues. CDR3 residues: CASSLGGVSYEQYV. The DNA of the CDR3 is TGTGCCAGCAGCTTAGGGGGCGTCTCCTACGAGCAGTACGTC.

This clonotype appeared many times. The gene calls are TRBV7-2 and TRBJ2-5, with 9 bases identical to TRBD1. The CDR3 runs to 14 residues. The V gene end was trimmed by 5 bases and the J gene end by 5 bases; junction bases not matched to a gene: 6. Germline assignment: CDR1 SGHTA and CDR2 FQGNSA. The CDR3 DNA reads TGTGCCAGCAGCGCAAACAGGGGGCAGGAGACCCAGTACTTC. It yields the protein CASSANRGQETQYF.

The chain couples TRBV6-1 to TRBJ2-3; TRBD2 matches at 7 bases. The CDR3 has 15 amino acids. Germline V CDR1 and CDR2: MNHNS, SASEGT. The V gene end was trimmed by 4 bases and the J gene end by 5 bases; junction bases not matched to a gene: 9. The CDR3 is CASSVIAGSRDTQYF. The CDR3 DNA sequence: TGTGCCAGCAGTGTGATAGCGGGTTCCAGAGATACGCAGTATTTT.

This chain links TRBV5-4 with TRBJ1-1; D is undetermined. CDR1 and CDR2 (germline): SGHNT, YYREEE (reference sequence). The germline V and J ends were trimmed by 1 base and 0 bases, with 10 bases remaining between them. The CDR3 contains 15 residues. The CDR3 here is CASSLLGAMNTEAFF. DNA of the CDR3: TGTGCCAGCAGCTTGTTGGGCGCTATGAACACTGAAGCTTTCTTT.

This chain joins TRBV20-1 and TRBJ1-2; D may be TRBD1 (5 bases). Germline CDR1 DFQATT, CDR2 SNEGSKA (reference sequence). The CDR3 runs 13 residues. V lost 6 bases and J 4 bases, leaving 15 bases between the germline ends. Here the CDR3 reads CSAPPPTAYGYTF. In nucleotides, the CDR3 is TGCAGTGCCCCTCCGCCGACAGCCTATGGCTACACCTTC.

The J gene is TRBJ2-7, the V gene TRBV3-2; the D call in the table, TRBD2, was not verified against the DNA. TRBV3-2 is reported as a pseudogene. CDR3 size: 16 residues. Here the CDR3 DNA reads TGTGCCAGCAGCCAGGGGACTAGCGGGGGGGCCCACGAGCAGTACGTC. Encoded protein: CASSQGTSGGAHEQYV.

This clonotype was found many times. The chain combines TRBV29-1 with TRBJ2-3; D is unresolved. Germline CDR1 is SQVTM and CDR2 is ANQGSEA. Trimming cost V 2 bases and J 1 base, with 10 bases left between them. This CDR3 comprises 14 residues. CDR3: CSVEWGIGTDTQYF. In DNA, the CDR3 is TGCAGCGTTGAATGGGGTATTGGCACAGATACGCAGTATTTT.

This clonotype was detected many times. The V call is TRBV5-1, the J call TRBJ2-1, with 8 bases matching TRBD1. Germline-derived CDR1 and CDR2 are SGHRS and YFSETQ. V lost 4 bases to trimming and J lost 10 bases; unmatched junction nucleotides: 7. CDR3 length: 13 amino acids. CDR3 sequence (DNA): TGCGCCAGCAGCCCGGACAGGGTTCGGGAGCAGTTCTTC. Amino acids: CASSPDRVREQFF.

This chain connects TRBV4-1 to TRBJ2-1; 7 nucleotides match TRBD1. The V and J ends lost 4 bases and 1 base, in that order; junction bases with no gene match: 4. CDR1 and CDR2 from the germline V gene are MGHRA and YSYEKL. The CDR3 covers 15 residues. CDR3 coding DNA: TGCGCCAGCAGCCCACCAGGGGGTTCCTACAATGAGCAGTTCTTC. Protein product: CASSPPGGSYNEQFF.